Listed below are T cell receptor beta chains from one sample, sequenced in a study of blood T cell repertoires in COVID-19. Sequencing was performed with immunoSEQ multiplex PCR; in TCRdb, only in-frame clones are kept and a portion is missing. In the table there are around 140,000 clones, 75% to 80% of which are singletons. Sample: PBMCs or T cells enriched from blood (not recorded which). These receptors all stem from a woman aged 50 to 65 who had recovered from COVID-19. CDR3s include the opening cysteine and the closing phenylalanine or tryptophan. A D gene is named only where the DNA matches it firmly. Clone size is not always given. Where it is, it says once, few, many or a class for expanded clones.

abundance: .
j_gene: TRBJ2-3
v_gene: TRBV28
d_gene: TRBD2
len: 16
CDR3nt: TGTGCCAGCAGTTTTGGCTTAGCGGGAGGTACAGATACGCAGTATTTT
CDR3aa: CASSFGLAGGTDTQYF

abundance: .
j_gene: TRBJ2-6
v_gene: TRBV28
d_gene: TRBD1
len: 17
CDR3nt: TGTGCCAGCAGACTGGACAGGGGGGCAGCTGGGGCCAACGTCCTGACTTTC
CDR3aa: CASRLDRGAAGANVLTF

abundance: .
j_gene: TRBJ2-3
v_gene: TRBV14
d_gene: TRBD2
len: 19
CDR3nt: TGTGCCAGCAGCCAATTCCGGGGGCTAGCGGGGGCCGGCACAGATACGCAGTATTTT
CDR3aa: CASSQFRGLAGAGTDTQYF

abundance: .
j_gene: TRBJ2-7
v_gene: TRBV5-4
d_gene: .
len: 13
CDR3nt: TGTGCCAGCAGCTTGGAGACAGACAGGTTGCAGTACTTC
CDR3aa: CASSLETDRLQYF

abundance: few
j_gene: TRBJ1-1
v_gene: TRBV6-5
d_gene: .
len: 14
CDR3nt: TGTGCCAGCAGGCGGGACGGATTGAACACTGAAGCTTTCTTT
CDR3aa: CASRRDGLNTEAFF

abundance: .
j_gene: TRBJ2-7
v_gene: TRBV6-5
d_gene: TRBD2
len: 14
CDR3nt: TGTGCCAGCAGCCGACTAGCGGGGAGTTACGAGCAGTACTTC
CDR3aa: CASSRLAGSYEQYF

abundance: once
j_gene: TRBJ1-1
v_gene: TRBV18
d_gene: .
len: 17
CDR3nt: TGTGCCAGCTCACCAAATCTCCCCCACGGTGGGAACACTGAAGCTTTCTTT
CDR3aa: CASSPNLPHGGNTEAFF

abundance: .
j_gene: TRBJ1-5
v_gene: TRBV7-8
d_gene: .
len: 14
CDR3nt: TGTGCCAGCAGCTTACAGGGCGGAAATCAGCCCCAGCATTTT
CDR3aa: CASSLQGGNQPQHF

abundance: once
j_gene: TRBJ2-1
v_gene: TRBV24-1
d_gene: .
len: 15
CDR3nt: TGTGCCACCAGTGATTTGCAAGAGGGTAACAATGAGCAGTTCTTC
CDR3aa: CATSDLQEGNNEQFF

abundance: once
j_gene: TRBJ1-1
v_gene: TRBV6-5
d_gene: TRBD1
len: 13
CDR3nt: TGTGCCAGCGGGGGACAGATATACACTGAAGCTTTCTTT
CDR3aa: CASGGQIYTEAFF

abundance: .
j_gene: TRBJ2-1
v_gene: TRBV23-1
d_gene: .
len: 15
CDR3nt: TGCGCCAGCAGTCAAAGAGGGACACCTGAGGATGAGCAGTTCTTC
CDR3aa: CASSQRGTPEDEQFF

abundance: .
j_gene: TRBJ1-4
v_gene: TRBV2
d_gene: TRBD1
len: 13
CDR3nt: TGTGCCACCCAGGGGGGACTTAATGAAAAACTGTTTTTT
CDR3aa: CATQGGLNEKLFF

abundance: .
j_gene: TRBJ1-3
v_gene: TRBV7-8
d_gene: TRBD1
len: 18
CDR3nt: TGTGCCAGCAGCCTCCGGGACAGGAGTCCAAGATCGGGAAACACCATATATTTT
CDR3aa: CASSLRDRSPRSGNTIYF

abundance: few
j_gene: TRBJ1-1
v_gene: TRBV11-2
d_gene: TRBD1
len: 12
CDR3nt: TGTGCCAGCAGCCTACCAGGGGGCGAAGCTTTCTTT
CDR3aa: CASSLPGGEAFF

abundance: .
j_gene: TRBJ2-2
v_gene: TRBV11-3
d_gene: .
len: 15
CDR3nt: TGTGCCAGCAGCTTGGGGGGTTCAGGGACCGGGGAGCTGTTTTTT
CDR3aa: CASSLGGSGTGELFF

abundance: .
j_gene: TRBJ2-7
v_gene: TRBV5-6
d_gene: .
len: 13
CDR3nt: TGTGCCAGCAGCCGGGGTGCGCTCTACGAGCAGTACTTC
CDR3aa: CASSRGALYEQYF

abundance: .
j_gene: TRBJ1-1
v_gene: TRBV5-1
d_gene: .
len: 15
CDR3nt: TGCGCCAGCAGCTCTTTTCAGGGATCGCACACTGAAGCTTTCTTT
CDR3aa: CASSSFQGSHTEAFF

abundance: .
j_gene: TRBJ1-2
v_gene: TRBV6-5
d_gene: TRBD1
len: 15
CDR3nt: TGTGCCAGCAGTTACGCAGGGGGCGCATATATAGGCTACACCTTC
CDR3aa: CASSYAGGAYIGYTF

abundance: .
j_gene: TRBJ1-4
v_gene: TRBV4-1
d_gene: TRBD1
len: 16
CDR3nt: TGCGCCAGCAGCCAAGGCCCCAGGGGGCGAGACGAAAAACTGTTTTTT
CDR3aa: CASSQGPRGRDEKLFF

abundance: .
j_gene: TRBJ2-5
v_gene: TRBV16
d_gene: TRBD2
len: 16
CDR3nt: TGTGCCAGCACTACCACTAGCGGTTCTGGGGGAGAGACCCAGTACTTC
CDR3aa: CASTTTSGSGGETQYF

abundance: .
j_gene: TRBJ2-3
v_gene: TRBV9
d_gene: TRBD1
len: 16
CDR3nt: TGTGCCAGCAGCGTCGGGACAGGGGGCCCCACAGATACGCAGTATTTT
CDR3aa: CASSVGTGGPTDTQYF

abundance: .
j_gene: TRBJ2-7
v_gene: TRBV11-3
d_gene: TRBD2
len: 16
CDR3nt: TGTGCCAGCAGCTTGATACTAGCGGGGGGACCCTACGAGCAGTACTTC
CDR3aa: CASSLILAGGPYEQYF

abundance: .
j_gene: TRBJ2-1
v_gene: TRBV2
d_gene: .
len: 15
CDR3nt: TGTGCCAGCAGTGAAGAGGCAGGGGGAGGCAATGAGCAGTTCTTC
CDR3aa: CASSEEAGGGNEQFF

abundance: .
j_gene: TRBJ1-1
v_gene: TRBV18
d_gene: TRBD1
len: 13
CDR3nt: TGTGCCAGCTCAACACAGGGGGACACTGAAGCTTTCTTT
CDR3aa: CASSTQGDTEAFF

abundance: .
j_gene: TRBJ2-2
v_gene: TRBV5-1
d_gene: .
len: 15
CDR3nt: TGCGCCAGCAGCTTTAGGGGCGAGAACACCGGGGAGCTGTTTTTT
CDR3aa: CASSFRGENTGELFF

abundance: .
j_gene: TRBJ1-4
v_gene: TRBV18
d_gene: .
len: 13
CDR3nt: TGTGCCAGCTCACTCGGGACTAACGAAAAACTGTTTTTT
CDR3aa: CASSLGTNEKLFF

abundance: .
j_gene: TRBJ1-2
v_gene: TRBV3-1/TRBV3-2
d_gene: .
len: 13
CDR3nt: TGTGCCAGCAGCTTAAAGAGGTTGGGTGGCTACACCTTC
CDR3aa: CASSLKRLGGYTF

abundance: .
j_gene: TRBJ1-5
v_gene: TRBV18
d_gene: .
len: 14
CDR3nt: TGTGCCAGCTCACCTGGCAGGGGAGATCAGCCCCAGCATTTT
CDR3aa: CASSPGRGDQPQHF

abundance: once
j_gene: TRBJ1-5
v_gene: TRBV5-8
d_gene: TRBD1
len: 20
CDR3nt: TGTGCCAGCAGCGCTAATACCGGGACAGGGAATTATTATAGCAATCAGCCCCAGCATTTT
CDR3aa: CASSANTGTGNYYSNQPQHF